The clone carrying this T cell receptor beta chain was seen at least ten times. Its antigen is undetermined. This specimen belongs to a study of human T cells and chemical hapten exposure. Overall study: Readings were taken at 6 days from patch tests that had applied 0.01% DPC to the upper back.

Time point given: patch test 2, 6 weeks after DPC sensitization. Treatment in this sample: therapeutic diphenylcyclopropenone sensitization with weekly scalp DPC. Samples of blood were obtained prior to the application of each patch test. Notes on the study in general: Donors, who had alopecia, may show an immune response that differs from healthy people's.

There are 12 residues in the CDR3. With 2 bases removed from V and 4 bases from J, the gap between germline ends came to 3 bases. The germline V gene has CDR1 ENHRY and CDR2 SYGVKD. Authors' methods: Sequenced samples showed a median of approximately 96,000 TCRs each, with counts running from around 24,000 to 710,000. TCRdb re-called the RACE reads through MiXCR, storing one row per CDR3 protein. These V and J calls rely on TCRdb rather than the paper's analysis. The data show 80,000 to 95,000 distinct CDR3 sequences, 9.5% to 12% seen once. This sequence originates from a man aged 40-50 years with alopecia areata. Some clones in this sample may be carry-over from other donors' samples. Sequences were derived from whole blood, sampled in connection with sensitization to the hapten diphenylcyclopropenone (DPC). The chain combines TRBV10-3 with TRBJ1-5, with unresolved D. The CDR3 region is CAISEGNQPQHF. The CDR3 DNA reads as TGTGCCATCAGTGAGGGGAATCAGCCCCAGCATTTT.